This TCR beta chain was sequenced in a study of cytomegalovirus exposure and HLA in healthy donors. The CDR3 runs to 16 residues. From germline, CDR1 is MDHEN and CDR2 SYDVKM. Losses at the gene ends were 3 bases for V and 1 base for J; bases not matched to a gene: 2. 60 Vbeta and 13 Jbeta primers were used in PCR. Data came from immunoSEQ multiplex PCR; TCRdb stores just in-frame clones and leaves some out. The sample records 110,000 to 150,000 clones, 75% to 90% being singletons. This clone was seen a few times. Sequencing was carried out using PBMCs. The receptor was derived from a female donor in good health and CMV-seronegative. This chain uses TRBV28 with TRBJ2-3, with 12 bases that match TRBD2. The CDR3, as DNA: TGTGCCAGCAGTTTGCTAGCGGGAGGGGGCACAGATACGCAGTATTTT. This translates into CASSLLAGGGTDTQYF.